These 8 T cell receptor beta chains were sequenced from one sample in a study of cytomegalovirus exposure and HLA in healthy donors. The PCR made use of 60 Vbeta and 13 Jbeta primers. The repertoire was sequenced with immunoSEQ multiplex PCR; TCRdb's copy has only in-frame clones and lacks some. The ten most abundant clones cover 3% to 3.5% of a sample with 93,000 or so clones. Specimen: PBMCs. Receptors were obtained from a man aged 40-49 years in good health and CMV-seronegative.

Of note for this clone: The sample contains more than one DNA sequence encoding this CDR3. The chain couples TRBV2 to TRBJ2-3; the D gene is possibly TRBD2 (5 bases). Germline CDR1 reads SNHLY; CDR2 reads FYNNEI. The CDR3 covers 13 residues. V lost 8 bases and J lost 1, with 10 bases in between. The CDR3 coding sequence is TGTGCCAGCGGCCTAGCCGGCACAGATACGCAGTATTTT. Translating gives CASGLAGTDTQYF.

The V call is TRBV18, the J call TRBJ2-7; possible D gene TRBD1, 5 bases. The ends were cut back, 2 bases at V and 0 bases at J, with 14 bases in the middle. The CDR3 runs to 16 residues. The germline CDR1 and CDR2 sequences are KGHSH and LQKENI. CDR3 nucleotide sequence: TGTGCCAGCTCACCAGCTAGGGGCACGAGCTCCTACGAGCAGTACTTC. It is translated as CASSPARGTSSYEQYF. Filled out from reference TRBV18 and TRBJ2-7, the complete variable domain reads NAGVMQNPRHLVRRRGQEARLRCSPMKGHSHVYWYRQLPEEGLKFMVYLQKENIIDESGMPKERFSAEFPKEGPSILRIQQVVRGDSAAYFCASSPARGTSSYEQYFGPGTRLTVT.

The rearrangement uses TRBV7-8 and TRBJ1-1; 7 nucleotides agree with TRBD1. This CDR3 comprises 15 residues. J gave up 1 base and V 5 bases, and 7 bases lay outside the gene matches. Per the germline V gene, CDR1 is SGHVS and CDR2 is FQNEAQ. The CDR3 nucleotides read TGTGCCAGCAGCGGCCACAGGGGTCGGAACACTGAAGCTTTCTTT. Translation gives CASSGHRGRNTEAFF.

The chain is built from TRBV27 and TRBJ2-7; D call uncertain. This CDR3 is 16 amino acids long. V shed 6 bases and J shed 2 bases, with 20 bases lying between them. Germline-derived CDR1 and CDR2 are MNHEY and SMNVEV (reference sequence). In nucleotides, the CDR3 is TGTGCCAGCAGCTATATCACCGGAGCTGAGACCTACGAGCAGTACTTC. Residues: CASSYITGAETYEQYF.

This chain uses TRBV30 with TRBJ1-4; the D gene is possibly TRBD1 (6 bases). V lost 3 bases and J lost 1, with 12 bases in between. There are 15 residues in the CDR3. Germline lookup yields CDR1 GTSNPN and CDR2 SVGIG (reference sequence). The CDR3 region is CAWRGGSRTNEKLFF. The DNA for the CDR3 is TGTGCCTGGAGAGGGGGTTCCCGAACTAATGAAAAACTGTTTTTT.

This sequence joins TRBV6-6 and TRBJ2-7; possibly TRBD1 for D (6 bases). Trimming removed 2 bases from V and 1 base from J, with 9 bases in between. The V gene's germline CDR1 is MNHNY and CDR2 SVGAGI (reference sequence). The CDR3 spans 14 residues. Here the CDR3 DNA reads TGTGCCAGCAGTTACCCGGACAGTTCCTACGAGCAGTACTTC. Amino acids: CASSYPDSSYEQYF.

The CDR3 region is CSVVAAQETQYF. In DNA form, the CDR3 reads TGCAGCGTCGTTGCGGCCCAAGAGACCCAGTACTTC. The chain has TRBV29-1 and TRBJ2-5; D remains ambiguous. Germline values: CDR1 SQVTM, CDR2 ANQGSEA. Trimming stripped 6 bases from V and 1 base from J, with 9 bases between. CDR3 length: 12 residues.

The chain employs TRBV27 and TRBJ2-1, with D tentatively TRBD2 (6 bases). The CDR3 is made up of 17 amino acids. Germline-derived CDR1 and CDR2 are MNHEY and SMNVEV (reference sequence). The V end was cut by 0 bases, the J end by 10 bases, with 22 bases between. The chain's CDR3 is CASSLSIGGAAVGEQFF. The CDR3 nucleotides are TGTGCCAGCAGTTTATCGATAGGAGGGGCCGCCGTTGGGGAGCAGTTCTTC.